A selection of T cell receptor beta chains follows, all from one sample in a study of human T cells and chemical hapten exposure. TCRdb passed the RACE reads through MiXCR, listing each CDR3 protein once. The sample holds around 150,000 distinct CDR3 sequences, 14% seen once. The sequencing here drew on whole blood, taken in connection with sensitization to the hapten diphenylcyclopropenone (DPC). The receptor source for this set is a woman aged 25 to 39 with alopecia areata. Some clones in this sample may be carry-over from other donors' samples. The CDR3 runs from the conserved cysteine through the conserved F or W. D genes are given only for firm matches. Where a row states a size, it is once, few, many or the class of an expanded clone; other rows omit it.

size	D	V	J	CDR3	DNA
few	TRBD2	TRBV29-1	TRBJ2-5	CSAGTGLAAGETQYF	TGCAGCGCCGGAACGGGACTAGCGGCAGGAGAGACCCAGTACTTC
few	.	TRBV3-1	TRBJ1-5	CASSQTGRSNQPQHF	TGTGCCAGCAGCCAAACGGGACGCAGCAATCAGCCCCAGCATTTT
once	.	TRBV2	TRBJ1-4	CASSESPPDRSATNEKLFF	TGTGCCAGCAGTGAAAGCCCGCCCGACAGGTCTGCAACTAATGAAAAACTGTTTTTT
many	TRBD2	TRBV18	TRBJ2-7	CASSPGGYEQYF	TGTGCCAGCAGCCCGGGGGGGTACGAGCAGTACTTC
.	TRBD1	TRBV20-1	TRBJ2-7	CSARGAQGAVGYEQYF	TGCAGTGCTAGGGGCGCACAGGGGGCGGTTGGCTACGAGCAGTACTTC
.	.	TRBV5-5	TRBJ2-5	CASHLQGETQYF	TGTGCCAGCCATCTTCAGGGGGAGACCCAGTACTTC
.	TRBD1	TRBV6-2/TRBV6-3	TRBJ2-7	CASSYSTGTGVGEQYF	TGTGCCAGCAGTTACTCGACCGGGACAGGGGTAGGCGAGCAGTACTTC
many	.	TRBV6-1	TRBJ1-1	CASSPTGPHPNTEAFF	TGTGCCAGCAGCCCAACAGGTCCCCACCCGAACACTGAAGCTTTCTTT
.	.	TRBV7-2	TRBJ2-3	CASSLFRESTDTQYF	TGTGCCAGCAGCTTGTTTCGGGAAAGCACAGATACGCAGTATTTT
.	.	TRBV7-2	TRBJ2-7	CASSFRTPLGEQYF	TGTGCCAGCAGCTTCAGGACTCCTCTTGGCGAGCAGTACTTC
few	TRBD2	TRBV18	TRBJ2-7	CASSTPTSGISYEQYF	TGTGCCAGCTCCACCCCGACTAGCGGTATCTCCTACGAGCAGTACTTC
.	TRBD2	TRBV6-1	TRBJ2-7	CASIPRGGLAGGEQYF	TGTGCCAGCATCCCCCGAGGAGGACTAGCGGGAGGCGAGCAGTACTTC
.	TRBD1	TRBV2	TRBJ2-1	CASNRDRVINEQFF	TGTGCCAGCAACCGGGACAGGGTAATAAATGAGCAGTTCTTC
.	TRBD2	TRBV2	TRBJ2-1	CASSDGLAGNEQFF	TGTGCCAGCAGTGACGGACTAGCGGGGAATGAGCAGTTCTTC
.	.	TRBV12-3/TRBV12-4	TRBJ2-7	CASSLDGGAYEQYF	TGTGCCAGCAGTTTAGATGGAGGAGCCTACGAGCAGTACTTC
.	TRBD1	TRBV6-5	TRBJ1-5	CASSSTGQLSNQPQHF	TGTGCCAGCAGTTCAACGGGACAGCTTAGCAATCAGCCCCAGCATTTT
.	.	TRBV5-1	TRBJ2-7	CASSLGLAGMASYEQYF	TGCGCCAGCAGCTTGGGATTGGCGGGAATGGCCTCCTACGAGCAGTACTTC
.	.	TRBV7-2	TRBJ2-1	CASSLFGQRGEQFF	TGTGCCAGCAGCTTATTTGGACAGAGGGGTGAGCAGTTCTTC
few	TRBD1	TRBV7-3	TRBJ2-7	CASSLAGTGSYEQYF	TGTGCCAGCAGCTTAGCCGGGACAGGTAGCTACGAGCAGTACTTC
.	.	TRBV7-2	TRBJ2-3	CASSSGPIPTDTQYF	TGTGCCAGCAGCTCGGGCCCGATCCCCACAGATACGCAGTATTTT
once	TRBD1	TRBV12-3/TRBV12-4	TRBJ1-1	CANSSRDREAFF	TGTGCCAACAGTTCCCGGGACAGGGAAGCTTTCTTT
few	.	TRBV12-5	TRBJ2-2	CASGLVLNTGELFF	TGTGCTAGTGGTTTGGTATTGAACACCGGGGAGCTGTTTTTT
few	.	TRBV5-6	TRBJ2-2	CASSLAGAAGAGELFF	TGTGCCAGCAGCTTGGCTGGGGCTGCAGGGGCCGGGGAGCTGTTTTTT
.	.	TRBV6-1	TRBJ1-5	CASSEHSNSNQPQHF	TGTGCCAGCAGTGAACACAGCAATAGCAATCAGCCCCAGCATTTT
few	.	TRBV4-2	TRBJ2-1	CASSLPDSHNEQFF	TGTGCCAGCAGCCTACCAGACAGCCACAATGAGCAGTTCTTC
once	TRBD1	TRBV28	TRBJ1-1	CASSAQGESTEAFF	TGTGCCAGCAGCGCACAGGGGGAGAGCACTGAAGCTTTCTTT
.	TRBD1	TRBV3-1	TRBJ2-7	CASSQEQQGTHEQYF	TGTGCCAGCAGCCAAGAACAACAGGGGACCCACGAGCAGTACTTC
few	TRBD2	TRBV5-4	TRBJ2-5	CASSSPLGGETQYF	TGTGCCAGCAGCTCCCCCCTCGGGGGGGAGACCCAGTACTTC
few	.	TRBV28	TRBJ2-6	CASRPGEAGANVLTF	TGTGCCAGCAGACCTGGGGAGGCTGGGGCCAACGTCCTGACTTTC
many	.	TRBV28	TRBJ2-3	CASSLGWSSTDTQYF	TGTGCCAGCAGTTTGGGCTGGTCGAGCACAGATACGCAGTATTTT
few	.	TRBV27	TRBJ1-1	CASRTGPSEAFF	TGTGCCAGCAGAACCGGGCCGAGTGAAGCTTTCTTT
few	.	TRBV7-8	TRBJ1-5	CASSFGGRDQPQHF	TGTGCCAGCAGCTTCGGCGGAAGGGATCAGCCCCAGCATTTT
few	TRBD2	TRBV7-8	TRBJ2-1	CASSLMTSGRGYNEQFF	TGTGCCAGCAGCTTAATGACTAGCGGGAGGGGCTACAATGAGCAGTTCTTC
many	.	TRBV28	TRBJ1-6	CASDDRNSPLHF	TGTGCCAGCGACGACAGGAATTCACCCCTCCACTTT
many	.	TRBV20-1	TRBJ2-3	CSARDRRRDTQYF	TGCAGTGCTAGAGATCGGCGGCGAGATACGCAGTATTTT
few	.	TRBV6-1	TRBJ2-7	CASSDGRVGEQYF	TGTGCCAGCAGTGACGGGAGAGTGGGGGAGCAGTACTTC
few	.	TRBV20-1	TRBJ1-1	CSARTLGTVGGAFF	TGCAGTGCTAGAACCCTTGGGACCGTCGGGGGAGCTTTCTTT
.	.	TRBV11-2	TRBJ2-6	CASSLSSGAGANVLTF	TGTGCCAGCAGCTTATCATCAGGCGCTGGGGCCAACGTCCTGACTTTC
many	TRBD2	TRBV24-1	TRBJ2-2	CATSDLGAGGGELFF	TGTGCCACCAGTGATTTAGGAGCGGGAGGCGGGGAGCTGTTTTTT
few	.	TRBV9	TRBJ2-6	CASSPDPISSSGANVLTF	TGTGCCAGCAGCCCAGACCCTATTTCCAGCTCTGGGGCCAACGTCCTGACTTTC
many	TRBD1	TRBV5-1	TRBJ2-2	CASSVRQGVNTGELFF	TGCGCCAGCAGCGTTCGACAGGGGGTCAACACCGGGGAGCTGTTTTTT
.	.	TRBV28	TRBJ1-5	CASSLLGSQPQHF	TGTGCCAGCAGTTTGTTGGGAAGTCAGCCCCAGCATTTT
few	.	TRBV18	TRBJ1-1	CASSYSVRGSGEAFF	TGTGCCAGCTCATATAGCGTCAGGGGTTCAGGAGAAGCTTTCTTT
few	TRBD2	TRBV20-1	TRBJ2-3	CSARPSGVSTDTQYF	TGCAGTGCTAGACCTAGCGGGGTTAGCACAGATACGCAGTATTTT
.	.	TRBV15	TRBJ2-1	CATSTDRRLLNNEQFF	TGTGCCACCAGCACTGACAGGAGACTATTAAACAATGAGCAGTTCTTC
.	.	TRBV30	TRBJ2-7	CAWSYRDEQYF	TGTGCCTGGAGCTACCGAGACGAGCAGTACTTC
many	.	TRBV11-2	TRBJ2-7	CASSLTYEQYF	TGTGCCAGCAGTCTTACCTACGAGCAGTACTTC
many	TRBD1	TRBV2	TRBJ1-1	CASSNRGTANTEAFF	TGTGCCAGCAGTAATCGCGGGACAGCGAACACTGAAGCTTTCTTT
.	TRBD1	TRBV10-3	TRBJ2-1	CAIDAGGREQFF	TGTGCCATCGATGCAGGGGGCAGGGAGCAGTTCTTC
few	.	TRBV7-9	TRBJ1-4	CASSSGVIGEKLFF	TGTGCCAGCAGCTCCGGGGTGATTGGTGAAAAACTGTTTTTT
few	.	TRBV29-1	TRBJ2-7	CSVEGREYEQYF	TGCAGCGTTGAGGGCAGGGAATACGAGCAGTACTTC
few	.	TRBV18	TRBJ2-5	CASSRQGRTQETQYF	TGTGCCAGCTCTCGTCAGGGACGAACCCAAGAGACCCAGTACTTC
.	.	TRBV29-1	TRBJ2-3	CSVVRDTQYF	TGCAGCGTGGTACGAGATACGCAGTATTTT
few	.	TRBV18	TRBJ2-7	CASSPGIDFSYEQYF	TGTGCCAGCTCACCAGGCATTGACTTCTCCTACGAGCAGTACTTC
.	TRBD1	TRBV24-1	TRBJ2-1	CATSRQGVRQFF	TGTGCCACCAGTAGACAGGGTGTGCGGCAGTTCTTC
.	.	TRBV5-1	TRBJ2-5	CASSLDRDEETQYF	TGCGCCAGCAGCTTGGATAGGGACGAAGAGACCCAGTACTTC
.	.	TRBV10-3	TRBJ1-2	CAITQKPTGGFYGYTF	TGTGCCATCACCCAGAAGCCGACAGGCGGATTCTATGGCTACACCTTC